The entry below gives a single TCR beta chain sequence along with its context. Its specificity is not known. These data come from a study of response to subunit inactivated influenza vaccine. General observations from the study: Researchers suggested that each seasonal influenza vaccination recruits few new T cells.

TCRdb reprocessed the RT-PCR reads via MiXCR and lists one record per CDR3 protein. The sample comprises under 550,000 distinct CDR3 sequences, under 8.5% of which are singletons, and around 12% rests with the top ten. The germline V gene has CDR1 SGHTA and CDR2 FQGNSA. Trimming pared 3 bases from V and 5 bases from J, leaving 13 bases between. The CDR3 loop spans 14 amino acids. The sequence came from a man aged 45 to 75 who received an inactivated influenza vaccine. V usage is TRBV7-2 and J usage is TRBJ2-5; D may match TRBD1 or TRBD2 (5 bases each). The starting material was PBMCs from blood, obtained approximately 25 months after vaccination. This chain's CDR3 is CASSLLGAGETQYF. CDR3 nucleotide sequence: TGTGCCAGCAGCTTGCTCGGGGCAGGGGAGACCCAGTACTTC. Full variable domain (remainder filled in from reference TRBV7-2 and TRBJ2-5): GAGVSQSPSNKVTEKGKDVELRCDPISGHTALYWYRQSLGQGLEFLIYFQGNSAPDKSGLPSDRFSAERTGGSVSTLTIQRTQQEDSAVYLCASSLLGAGETQYFGPGTRLLVL.